Included here is one T cell receptor (beta chain) sequence, with context. Its antigen is undetermined. This PCR relied on a set of 60 Vbeta primers and 13 Jbeta primers. Produced via immunoSEQ multiplex PCR; TCRdb's table is partial and in-frame only. The ten top clones account for roughly 0.9%, within a sample of some 70,000 clones. The germline CDR1 and CDR2 sequences are SEHNR and FQNEAQ (reference sequence). The CDR3 spans 13 residues. The V end was cut by 5 bases, the J end by 5 bases, with 12 bases between. The sample is drawn from a study of cytomegalovirus exposure and HLA in healthy donors. Overall study results and limits: Of the V segments, some could not be distinguished, including TRBV6-2 and TRBV6-3, and were excluded. Later work associated roughly 17,000 TCR beta sequences with HLA alleles at 0.05 false discovery rate.

The chain recombines TRBV7-9 with TRBJ2-5, with D possibly TRBD2 on 5 matching bases. This TCR derives from a boy aged 10-17 years in good health and CMV-seronegative. Sequenced input: PBMCs. The CDR3 nucleotides read TGTGCCAGCAGCGGCACTAGTCCCGAGACCCAGTACTTC. Residues: CASSGTSPETQYF.